One sample yielded the 3 T cell receptor beta chains listed below, sequenced in a study of shared clonotypes between healthy human individuals. The protocol was immunoSEQ multiplex PCR, while the TCRdb copy is restricted to in-frame clones and leaves out a portion. The top ten hold about 0.13% of the sample, which has some 2,000,000 clones, 95% seen once. Sequencing was done on a sample of naive CD4+ T cells sorted from blood. Described subset: CD45RA+ positively selected. These receptors came from a man between 18 and 29 years old in good health.

With regard to this clone: The junction shows a germline mismatch at one end, possibly a read error. The rearrangement joins TRBV30 to TRBJ1-6, with a weak D call TRBD1 (5 bases). This CDR3 comprises 14 residues. Per the germline V gene, CDR1 is GTSNPN and CDR2 is SVGIG (reference sequence). The CDR3 DNA is TGTACCTGGAGTGGGGGGGAGTATAATTCACCCCTCCACTTT. The encoded protein is CTWSGGEYNSPLHF.

The chain links TRBV18 to TRBJ2-7; TRBD2 agrees at 8 bases. V shed 6 bases, J shed 2 bases, and the junction held 3 bases outside the gene matches. Germline CDR1 is KGHSH and CDR2 is LQKENI. CDR3 size: 13 residues. CDR3 protein: CASSRGGAYEQYF. The CDR3 coding sequence is TGTGCCAGCTCCCGGGGGGGGGCCTACGAGCAGTACTTC.

The chain joins TRBV7-2 to TRBJ2-7, with D possibly TRBD2 on 6 matching bases. V was shortened by 6 bases and J by 3 bases, with 18 bases between the two germline ends. CDR1 SGHTA and CDR2 FQGNSA come from the germline V gene. The CDR3 spans 15 residues. The CDR3 sequence: CASRYGGPADYEQYF. The DNA of the CDR3 is TGTGCCAGCAGGTATGGAGGGCCAGCTGACTACGAGCAGTACTTC.